The 29 T cell receptor beta chains below all came from one sample that was sequenced in a study of T cell responses to AZD1222 COVID-19 vaccine. Here immunoSEQ multiplex PCR was the method, and the copy in TCRdb shows in-frame clones only, minus some. The table records 100,000 to 130,000 clones, more than 70% of them present only once. The input for sequencing was peripheral blood, taken on day 0 of MenACWY control vaccination. Receptor source: an adult in good health.

The J gene is TRBJ2-5, the V gene TRBV6-1; 12 nucleotides match TRBD2. CDR1 is MNHNS, CDR2 SASEGT, per germline. V lost 4 bases and J lost 1; bases outside the gene matches: 10. CDR3 size: 18 residues. CDR3 nucleotide sequence: TGTGCCAGCAGTGGGTACATTCGACTAGCGGGGGCCCAAGAGACCCAGTACTTC. It translates to CASSGYIRLAGAQETQYF.

This clone has a single count. J is TRBJ2-5 and V is TRBV5-6; D uncertain. Germline CDR1 reads SGHDT; CDR2 reads YYEEEE. The CDR3 has 15 residues. V lost 4 bases to trimming and J lost 5 bases, with 18 bases between them. The chain's CDR3 is CASSPLGAGEETQYF. CDR3 in DNA: TGTGCCAGCAGCCCCTTAGGAGCCGGAGAGGAGACCCAGTACTTC.

This chain uses TRBV6-1 with TRBJ1-1, with 7 nucleotides matching TRBD1. The CDR3 sequence is 16 residues long. Germline trimming cut 4 bases from V and 1 base from J; bases unmatched to any gene: 9. Germline V lookup: CDR1 MNHNS, CDR2 SASEGT. The CDR3 here is CASSAPNRGGNTEAFF. The CDR3 DNA is TGTGCCAGCAGTGCACCCAACAGGGGTGGGAACACTGAAGCTTTCTTT.

The gene calls are TRBV5-1 and TRBJ2-3; no definite D call. This CDR3 contains 14 residues. Germline CDR1 reads SGHRS; CDR2 reads YFSETQ. V lost 0 bases to trimming and J lost 2 bases, with 7 bases between them. For the CDR3, the DNA is TGCGCCAGCAGCTTGGGCCTAGACACAGATACGCAGTATTTT. It specifies CASSLGLDTDTQYF.

V usage is TRBV6-1 and J usage is TRBJ1-3; TRBD1 might be the D (6 bases). CDR3 length equals 14 residues. Per germline, CDR1 MNHNS and CDR2 SASEGT. Trimming removed 1 base from V and 8 bases from J, with 12 bases in between. The CDR3 region is CASSEGDTLYTIYF. DNA of the CDR3: TGTGCCAGCAGTGAAGGGGACACGTTGTACACCATATATTTT.

This sequence joins TRBV7-9 and TRBJ1-4; 9 nucleotides line up with TRBD1. The CDR3 runs 17 residues. The germline gives CDR1 SEHNR, CDR2 FQNEAQ (reference sequence). The trim removed 3 bases at V and 3 bases at J, leaving 8 bases unmatched. The CDR3 spells CASSLGQGNRANEKLFF. CDR3 nucleotides: TGTGCCAGCAGCTTGGGACAGGGAAATCGGGCTAATGAAAAACTGTTTTTT.

The J gene is TRBJ1-5, the V gene TRBV6-5; 8 nucleotides match TRBD1. CDR3 length: 15 residues. V lost 6 bases, J lost 2 bases, and 6 bases stayed unmatched. Per the germline V gene, CDR1 is MNHEY and CDR2 is SVGAGI. In nucleotides, the CDR3 is TGTGCCAGCAGCCGGGACAGGTTTGGCAATCAGCCCCAGCATTTT. Translating it yields CASSRDRFGNQPQHF.

This clone was seen more than once but under ten times. The chain combines TRBV6-5 with TRBJ1-5; D uncertain. The V and J ends lost 4 bases and 0 bases respectively, with 7 bases between them. The CDR3 is 14 amino acids. The germline CDR1 and CDR2 sequences are MNHEY and SVGAGI. The CDR3 sequence is CASSLSYSNQPQHF. The DNA of the CDR3 is TGTGCCAGCAGTTTGTCGTATAGCAATCAGCCCCAGCATTTT.

V gene TRBV6-6 combines with J gene TRBJ1-2, with TRBD1 as a possible D gene (6 bases). The V and J ends lost 2 bases and 5 bases respectively, with 15 bases between them. Germline CDR1 reads MNHNY; CDR2 reads SVGAGI (reference sequence). This CDR3 is 15 amino acids long. CDR3 sequence reads: CASSYDGGALYGYTF. The CDR3 DNA is TGTGCCAGCAGTTACGACGGGGGCGCGTTATATGGCTACACCTTC.

The CDR3 DNA is TGTGCCTGGAACGGACAGGGGCTAGCCAAAAACATTCAGTACTTC. Translating gives CAWNGQGLAKNIQYF. This chain connects TRBV30 to TRBJ2-4; 9 bases align to TRBD1. Germline lookup yields CDR1 GTSNPN and CDR2 SVGIG (reference sequence). The CDR3 is 15 residues long. V trimming: 4 bases; J trimming: 0 bases; junction bases outside the gene matches: 4.

As concerns this clone: The germline gene is not matched at one end of the junction; a read error may be the cause. The chain links TRBV4-3 to TRBJ1-4; D remains unclear. The germline CDR1 and CDR2 sequences are LGHNA and YSLEER. This CDR3 spans 14 amino acids. CDR3 sequence reads: CASSQEPASVNVLF. In DNA form, the CDR3 reads TGCGCCAGCAGCCAAGAGCCCGCCTCGGTTAACGTCCTTTTT.

The chain couples TRBV2 to TRBJ1-5; D not certain. This CDR3 spans 15 amino acids. The V and J ends lost 6 bases and 0 bases respectively, with 12 bases between them. CDR1 and CDR2 (germline): SNHLY, FYNNEI. The CDR3 is CASRETGNSNQPQHF. The CDR3 bases are TGTGCCAGCAGGGAGACGGGCAATAGCAATCAGCCCCAGCATTTT.

V gene TRBV6-2 or TRBV6-3 combines with J gene TRBJ1-2; D is undetermined. Looked up from germline, CDR1 is MNHEY and CDR2 is SVGEGT. The CDR3 totals 11 residues. Trimming took 2 bases from V and 10 from J, leaving 8 bases between them. The chain's CDR3 is CASSYAGDYTF. CDR3 DNA sequence: TGTGCCAGCAGTTACGCGGGAGACTACACCTTC.

V gene TRBV10-3 combines with J gene TRBJ1-6; D ambiguous. Trimming stripped 1 base from V and 7 bases from J, with 14 bases between. Germline V gene lookup returns CDR1 ENHRY and CDR2 SYGVKD. The CDR3 extends over 16 amino acids. The CDR3 loop reads CAISELGTALNSPLHF. The CDR3 bases are TGTGCCATCAGTGAGTTAGGCACAGCCCTCAATTCACCCCTCCACTTT.

The chain couples TRBV10-3 to TRBJ2-5; possible D gene TRBD1, 6 bases. The CDR3 runs to 16 residues. From germline, CDR1 is ENHRY and CDR2 SYGVKD. V was pared by 4 bases and J by 7 bases, with 22 bases between. The chain's CDR3 is CAISAGAGELPGTQYF. The CDR3 DNA reads as TGTGCCATCAGTGCCGGGGCAGGGGAACTACCGGGGACCCAGTACTTC.

The chain combines TRBV4-1 with TRBJ1-2; D might be TRBD1 (5 bases). The V end lost 5 bases, the J end lost 0 bases, and 16 bases lay between the germline ends. The CDR3 has 16 amino acids. Germline CDR1 MGHRA, CDR2 YSYEKL. The CDR3 spells CASSSPTEDSNYGYTF. In DNA, the CDR3 is TGCGCCAGCAGCAGCCCGACAGAAGACTCTAACTATGGCTACACCTTC.

This clone was detected only once. The V call is TRBV5-1, the J call TRBJ1-2; D remains ambiguous. V shed 1 base and J shed 5 bases, with 15 bases lying between them. The CDR3 covers 15 residues. Germline assignment: CDR1 SGHRS and CDR2 YFSETQ. DNA for the CDR3: TGCGCCAGCAGCTTGAGGGAACGGGAACTTTATGGCTACACCTTC. This translates into CASSLRERELYGYTF.

The V and J genes are TRBV7-2 and TRBJ2-7; D unclear. This CDR3 spans 14 amino acids. CDR1 and CDR2 from the germline V gene are SGHTA and FQGNSA. The V gene lost 1 base and the J gene lost 3 bases, with 10 bases spanning the gap. CDR3 loop: CASSLGVGNYEQYF. CDR3 DNA: TGTGCCAGCAGCTTAGGGGTAGGGAACTACGAGCAGTACTTC.

V and J are TRBV5-1 and TRBJ1-2; D unresolved. Trimming cost V 0 bases and J 6 bases, with 6 bases left between them. Germline V CDR1 and CDR2: SGHRS, YFSETQ. CDR3 length: 12 amino acids. Written as DNA, the CDR3 is TGCGCCAGCAGCTTGGCCGGGGATGGCTACACCTTC. It codes for CASSLAGDGYTF.

The J gene is TRBJ2-4, the V gene TRBV29-1, with a tentative D call TRBD2 (7 bases). In germline, CDR1 is SQVTM, CDR2 ANQGSEA. Trimming shortened V by 3 bases and J by 8 bases, and 11 bases separated the two germline ends. The CDR3 consists of 12 residues. The CDR3 bases are TGCAGCGTTGATGGGGGGGCTGACATTCAGTACTTC. Its protein product is CSVDGGADIQYF. Supplemented by reference TRBV29-1 and TRBJ2-4, the full variable domain reads SAVISQKPSRDICQRGTSLTIQCQVDSQVTMMFWYRQQPGQSLTLIATANQGSEATYESGFVIDKFPISRPNLTFSTLTVSNMSPEDSSIYLCSVDGGADIQYFGAGTRLSVL.

This rearrangement joins TRBV15 to TRBJ1-1; no firm D call. V shed 1 base and J shed 0 bases, with 15 bases lying between them. CDR3 length: 17 residues. Germline CDR1 LNHNV, CDR2 YYDKDF (reference sequence). The CDR3 spells CATSRGGREVMNTEAFF. As DNA, the CDR3 is TGTGCCACCAGCAGAGGGGGAAGGGAAGTCATGAACACTGAAGCTTTCTTT.

The rearrangement joins TRBV27 to TRBJ1-6, with 8 bases matching TRBD1. The CDR3 has 15 amino acids. From germline, CDR1 is MNHEY and CDR2 SMNVEV (reference sequence). After removal of 5 bases from V and 6 bases from J, the junction contained 6 bases not matched to a gene. CDR3 residues: CASSGQGAGNSPLHF. Written as DNA, the CDR3 is TGTGCCAGCAGTGGGCAGGGGGCGGGTAATTCACCCCTCCACTTT.

The V and J genes are TRBV29-1 and TRBJ1-4, with D possibly being TRBD1 (5 bases). V lost 4 bases and J lost 5, with 11 bases in between. The CDR3 loop spans 13 amino acids. Germline V gives CDR1 SQVTM, CDR2 ANQGSEA. For the CDR3, the DNA is TGCAGCGTTGCCCGACAGCTAAATGAAAAACTGTTTTTT. The encoded protein is CSVARQLNEKLFF.

In this sample, this clone turned up once. V usage is TRBV5-4 and J usage is TRBJ2-7; either TRBD1 or TRBD2 may fit D (5 bases each). Germline loops: CDR1 SGHNT, CDR2 YYREEE (reference sequence). This CDR3 is built from 14 residues. V lost 0 bases, J lost 0 bases, and 7 bases lay in between. DNA of the CDR3: TGTGCCAGCAGCTTGGCAGGGAGCTCCTACGAGCAGTACTTC. It translates to CASSLAGSSYEQYF.

The rearrangement uses TRBV23-1 and TRBJ1-3; D gene uncertain. TRBV23-1 is an ORF; its function is uncertain. The CDR3 runs 14 residues. V lost 8 bases and J 2 bases, leaving 13 bases between the germline ends. CDR3 DNA sequence: TGCGCCAGCCTGCGGGATCCGCCTGGAAACACCATATATTTT. This encodes CASLRDPPGNTIYF.

The chain combines TRBV24-1 with TRBJ2-2, with TRBD1 matching over 7 bases. The V and J ends lost 5 bases and 2 bases, in that order; junction bases with no gene match: 10. This CDR3 comprises 17 residues. Germline-derived CDR1 and CDR2 are KGHDR and SFDVKD. The CDR3 region is CATSAIMTGSNTGELFF. The CDR3, as DNA: TGTGCCACCAGTGCCATAATGACAGGGTCTAACACCGGGGAGCTGTTTTTT.

V and J are TRBV9 and TRBJ2-7; 9 bases match TRBD1. V gave up 4 bases and J gave up 2 bases; unmatched junction bases: 16. Germline CDR1 and CDR2: SGDLS and YYNGEE. This CDR3 has 18 amino acids. The CDR3 reads CASSPEGGDRETPYEQYF. For the CDR3, the DNA is TGTGCCAGCAGCCCGGAGGGGGGGGACAGGGAAACCCCCTACGAGCAGTACTTC.

The chain couples TRBV6-1 to TRBJ2-7; D gene unclear. V lost 3 bases and J 0 bases, leaving 21 bases between the germline ends. Germline V CDR1 and CDR2: MNHNS, SASEGT. The CDR3 is made up of 18 amino acids. The CDR3 nucleotides read TGTGCCAGCAGTGACGGGCGAGTGACGGGCCGTTACTCCTACGAGCAGTACTTC. This sequence encodes CASSDGRVTGRYSYEQYF.

V usage is TRBV5-1 and J usage is TRBJ2-1; 12 bases fit TRBD2. J was trimmed by 8 bases and V by 0 bases; bases with no gene match: 6. This CDR3 has 16 residues. Per the germline V gene, CDR1 is SGHRS and CDR2 is YFSETQ. The CDR3 reads CASSLAASGGADEQFF. The CDR3 coding sequence is TGCGCCAGCAGCTTGGCGGCTAGCGGGGGGGCGGATGAGCAGTTCTTC.